This record concerns one T cell receptor beta chain sequence. The antigen remains undetermined. Without the conserved terminal phenylalanine or tryptophan, this CDR3 likely stems from a read error. Study findings and constraints: Tumor Tregs overlapped most with tumor, then blood, naive CD4+ cells.

Semi-nested PCR with Nested Universal Primer A followed constant-region reverse priming of full-length variable regions. MiXCR was run by TCRdb on the 5' RACE reads, yielding one entry per CDR3 protein. Of roughly 13,000 distinct CDR3 sequences in the sample, about 25% are singletons; the top ten hold around 3.3%. Trimming left V 4 bases short and J 5 bases short, with 15 bases between. This CDR3 is 14 amino acids long. Germline CDR1 is SGHKS and CDR2 is YYEKEE (reference sequence). V is TRBV5-5 and J is TRBJ1-1; D is ambiguous. This clonotype originated in a female donor with breast cancer. The sample comprised naive CD4+ T cells sorted from blood. The subset is: naive CD4+ T cells, CD4+CD45RA+CD25-. The CDR3 loop is CASSLTALGTEAFL. The CDR3 coding sequence is TGTGCCAGCAGCCTTACAGCTCTGGGGACTGAAGCTTTCCTT.